This T cell receptor (beta chain) was recorded in a study of T cells in Graves' hyperthyroidism and ophthalmopathy. Study findings and constraints: Most thyroid clonotypes that were expanded above 0.001 also turned up in blood.

In making diagnoses, clinical symptoms, serum thyroxine and TRAb, thyroid ultrasound and orbital computed tomography were all used. Amplified regions were TCR beta CDR3 sequences from RNA transcripts. Carried out on the TCR CDR3, a first-round RT-PCR used the HTBI primer set. From the multiplex PCR reads, TCRdb called clonotypes with MiXCR, one entry per CDR3 protein. Of 300,000 to 400,000 distinct CDR3 sequences listed, around a fifth are singletons. In the case of this clonotype: The antigen is undetermined.

The CDR3 totals 20 residues. Germline V gene sequence: CDR1 SNHLY, CDR2 FYNNEI. The V gene end was trimmed by 5 bases and the J gene end by 2 bases; junction bases not matched to a gene: 22. The sequenced material came from blood. This chain uses TRBV2 with TRBJ2-5; 8 nucleotides line up with TRBD2. The receptor's source is a woman in her 50s with Graves' hyperthyroidism. CDR3 protein: CASSSPRTSHQPLDQETQYF. The CDR3 nucleotides read TGTGCCAGCAGTTCTCCCCGGACTAGCCACCAGCCCTTGGATCAAGAGACCCAGTACTTC.